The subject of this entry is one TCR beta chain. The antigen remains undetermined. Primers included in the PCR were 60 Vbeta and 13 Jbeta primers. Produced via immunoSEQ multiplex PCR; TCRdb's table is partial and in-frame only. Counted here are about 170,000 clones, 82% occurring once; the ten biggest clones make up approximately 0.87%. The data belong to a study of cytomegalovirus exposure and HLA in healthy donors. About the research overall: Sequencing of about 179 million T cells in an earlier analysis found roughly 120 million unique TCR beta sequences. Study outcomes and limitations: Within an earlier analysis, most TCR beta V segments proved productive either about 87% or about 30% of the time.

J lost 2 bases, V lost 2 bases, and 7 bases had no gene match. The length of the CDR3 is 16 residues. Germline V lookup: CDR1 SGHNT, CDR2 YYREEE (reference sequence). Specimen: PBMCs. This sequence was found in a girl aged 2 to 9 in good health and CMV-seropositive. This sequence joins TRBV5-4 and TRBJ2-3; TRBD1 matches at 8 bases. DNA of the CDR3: TGTGCCAGCAGCTTTTGGGACAGGAAATACACAGATACGCAGTATTTT. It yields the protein CASSFWDRKYTDTQYF.